This record covers a single T cell receptor beta chain. Its antigen is undetermined. The germline V gene has CDR1 SEHNR and CDR2 FQNEAQ (reference sequence). The CDR3 contains 16 residues. Deletions cut 2 bases from V and 4 bases from J, with 17 bases between. Primers for the PCR totalled 60 Vbeta and 13 Jbeta. Sequencing used immunoSEQ multiplex PCR; TCRdb keeps in-frame clones, though not all of them. Of 110,000 to 150,000 clones detected, about four fifths appear once; the ten largest clones hold 4% to 5%. The record originates from a study of cytomegalovirus exposure and HLA in healthy donors. General study results and limits: According to a later analysis, donors in an Asian-associated ancestry cluster reportedly had fewer N-insertions than the roughly 640-donor mean. Presence/absence analyses treated sequencing depth as roughly uniform across donors.

The sequencing sample was made of PBMCs. This TCR was sampled from a man in his forties in good health and CMV-seropositive. This chain connects TRBV7-9 to TRBJ2-5, with a tentative D call TRBD2 (5 bases). CDR3 residues: CASSLRDTPRGETQYF. As DNA, the CDR3 is TGTGCCAGCAGCTTACGTGACACTCCTCGGGGAGAGACCCAGTACTTC. The full variable domain, completed using reference TRBV7-9 and TRBJ2-5, is DTGVSQNPRHKITKRGQNVTFRCDPISEHNRLYWYRQTLGQGPEFLTYFQNEAQLEKSRLLSDRFSAERPKGSFSTLEIQRTEQGDSAMYLCASSLRDTPRGETQYFGPGTRLLVL.